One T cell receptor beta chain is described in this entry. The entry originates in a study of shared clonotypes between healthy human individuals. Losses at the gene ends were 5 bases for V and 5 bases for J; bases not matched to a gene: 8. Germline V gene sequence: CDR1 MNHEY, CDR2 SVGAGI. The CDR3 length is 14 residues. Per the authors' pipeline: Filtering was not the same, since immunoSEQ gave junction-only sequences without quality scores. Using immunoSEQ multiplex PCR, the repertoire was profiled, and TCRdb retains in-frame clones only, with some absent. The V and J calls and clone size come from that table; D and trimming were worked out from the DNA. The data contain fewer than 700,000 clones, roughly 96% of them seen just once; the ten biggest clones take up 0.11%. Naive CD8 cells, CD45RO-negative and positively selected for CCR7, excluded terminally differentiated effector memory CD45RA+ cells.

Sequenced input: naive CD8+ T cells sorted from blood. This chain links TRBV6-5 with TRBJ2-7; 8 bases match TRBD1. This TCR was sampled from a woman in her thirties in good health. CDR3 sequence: CASSHRTGYNEQYF. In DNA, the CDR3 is TGTGCCAGCAGTCACCGGACAGGGTACAACGAGCAGTACTTC.